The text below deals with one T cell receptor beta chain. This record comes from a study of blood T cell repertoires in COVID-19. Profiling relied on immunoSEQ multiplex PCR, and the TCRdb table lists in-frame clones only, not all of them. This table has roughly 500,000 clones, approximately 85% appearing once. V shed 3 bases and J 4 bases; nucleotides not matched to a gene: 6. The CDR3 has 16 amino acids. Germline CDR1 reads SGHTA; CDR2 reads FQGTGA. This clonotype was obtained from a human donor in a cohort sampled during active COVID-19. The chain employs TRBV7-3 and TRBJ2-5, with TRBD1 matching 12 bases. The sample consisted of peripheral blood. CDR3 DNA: TGTGCCAGCAGCTTTTCCGGGACAGGGGGCGCAGAGACCCAGTACTTC. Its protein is CASSFSGTGGAETQYF.